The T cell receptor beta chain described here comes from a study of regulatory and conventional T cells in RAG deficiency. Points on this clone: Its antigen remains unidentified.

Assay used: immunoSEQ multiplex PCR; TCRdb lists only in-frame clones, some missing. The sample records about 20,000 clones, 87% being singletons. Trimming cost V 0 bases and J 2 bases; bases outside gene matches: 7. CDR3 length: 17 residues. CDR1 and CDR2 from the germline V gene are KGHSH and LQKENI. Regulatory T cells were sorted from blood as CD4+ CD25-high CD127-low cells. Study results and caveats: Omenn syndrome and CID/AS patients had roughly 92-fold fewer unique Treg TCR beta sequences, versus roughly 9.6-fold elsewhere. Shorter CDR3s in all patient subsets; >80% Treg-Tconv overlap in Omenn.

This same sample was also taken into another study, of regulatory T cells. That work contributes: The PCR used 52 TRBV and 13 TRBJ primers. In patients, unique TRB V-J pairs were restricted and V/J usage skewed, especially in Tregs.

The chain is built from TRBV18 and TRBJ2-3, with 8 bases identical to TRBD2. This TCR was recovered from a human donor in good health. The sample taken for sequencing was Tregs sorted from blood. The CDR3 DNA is TGTGCCAGCTCACCACCTCTCGGGGGGGAAAACACAGATACGCAGTATTTT. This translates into CASSPPLGGENTDTQYF.